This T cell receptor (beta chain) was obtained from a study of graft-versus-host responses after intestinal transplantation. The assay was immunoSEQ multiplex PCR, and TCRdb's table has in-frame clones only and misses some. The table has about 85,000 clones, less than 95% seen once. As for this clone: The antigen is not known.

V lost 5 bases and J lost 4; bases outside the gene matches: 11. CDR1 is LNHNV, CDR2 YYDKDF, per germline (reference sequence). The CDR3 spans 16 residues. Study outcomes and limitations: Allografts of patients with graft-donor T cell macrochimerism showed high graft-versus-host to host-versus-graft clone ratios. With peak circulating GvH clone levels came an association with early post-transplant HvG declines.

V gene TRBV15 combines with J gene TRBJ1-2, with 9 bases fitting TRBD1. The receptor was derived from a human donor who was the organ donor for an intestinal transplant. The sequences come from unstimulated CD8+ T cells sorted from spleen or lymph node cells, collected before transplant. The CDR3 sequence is CATSAHRDRALYGYTF. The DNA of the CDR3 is TGTGCCACCAGCGCTCACCGGGACAGGGCGCTCTATGGCTACACCTTC.